This entry concerns a single TCR beta chain. What it recognizes is unknown. Time point denoted: newly diagnosed GD, antithyroid drugs for less than 3 months. PBMCs provided the RNA from which the TCR library was made. Criteria from the American Thyroid Association guidelines were applied to diagnose Graves' disease. The CDR3 is made up of 12 amino acids. Looked up from germline, CDR1 is SQVTM and CDR2 is ANQGSEA. Trimming left V 0 bases short and J 4 bases short, with 6 bases between. The data derive from a study of regulatory T cells in long-lasting Graves disease. Arm-PCR of CDR3 regions and iRepertoire HTBI primers were the basis on which TCR beta libraries were built. TCRdb re-analysed the multiplex PCR reads in MiXCR, keeping a single row per CDR3 protein. There are 350,000 to 500,000 distinct CDR3 sequences in the sample; about 15% occur only once, and about 25% lies in the top ten. Overall study results and limits: Persistent disease exhibited a predilection for TRBV28, TRBJ1-2 and TRBJ2-5.

This same sample was also part of a study on T cells in Graves' hyperthyroidism and ophthalmopathy. That study reports: Blood also carried most thyroid clonotypes expanded above 0.001.

This chain uses TRBV29-1 with TRBJ1-2; D remains ambiguous. The sequence came from a woman aged 18-30 years with Graves disease. The sample consisted of peripheral blood mononuclear cells (PBMCs), taken at new diagnosis, from a patient treated with antithyroid drugs. The CDR3 reads CSVEEGAYGYTF. As DNA, the CDR3 is TGCAGCGTTGAAGAGGGCGCCTATGGCTACACCTTC.